The text below deals with one T cell receptor beta chain. What it binds is not known. The authors extracted RNA and reverse transcribed it into cDNA as the sequencing template. The table came from immunoSEQ multiplex PCR; TCRdb's copy has only in-frame clones and leaves some out. The sample contains about 100,000 clones, roughly 55% of which appear only once. The data originate from a study of CD8+ T cells in alopecia areata. Study conclusions and caveats: Researchers report lesional scalp, most notably alopecia totalis/universalis, outstripped normal scalp in clonality.

Punch biopsies of lesional scalp, plus peripheral blood, were taken from alopecia areata patients. Sorting of PBMCs yielded the CD4+ and CD8+ T cells. V lost 6 bases to trimming and J lost 2 bases; unmatched junction nucleotides: 6. CDR3 length: 13 amino acids. The V gene's germline CDR1 is SQVTM and CDR2 ANQGSEA. The specimen sequenced was NKG2D-low CD8+ T cells sorted from blood. This receptor was taken from a human donor with alopecia areata. The chain links TRBV29-1 to TRBJ2-5; 7 bases agree with TRBD1. The CDR3 loop reads CSVRQGWQETQYF. In DNA form, the CDR3 reads TGCAGCGTGCGACAGGGTTGGCAAGAGACCCAGTACTTC.